This entry lists 5 T cell receptor beta chains sequenced from one sample in a study of shared clonotypes between healthy human individuals. Profiled with immunoSEQ multiplex PCR; TCRdb holds only in-frame clones, not every one. The repertoire consists of about 470,000 clones, with 70% to 80% occurring once and the leading ten covering less than 15%. Sequences were obtained from PBMCs. Every receptor here comes from a woman aged 40 to 50 in good health. Some clones in this sample may be carry-over from other donors' samples.

The chain employs TRBV5-1 and TRBJ2-3; 14 nucleotides line up with TRBD2. CDR3 length equals 16 residues. The trim removed 4 bases at V and 4 bases at J, leaving 5 bases unmatched. Per germline, CDR1 SGHRS and CDR2 YFSETQ. CDR3 residues: CASSTGTSGGSDTQYF. CDR3 coding DNA: TGCGCCAGCAGCACCGGGACTAGCGGGGGCTCAGATACGCAGTATTTT.

This chain joins TRBV30 and TRBJ2-3, with D perhaps TRBD1 or TRBD2 (6 bases each). Germline lookup yields CDR1 GTSNPN and CDR2 SVGIG (reference sequence). Trimming stripped 0 bases from V and 0 bases from J, with 16 bases between. This CDR3 has 17 amino acids. CDR3 loop: CAWSVGGGTLSTDTQYF. For the CDR3, the DNA is TGTGCCTGGAGTGTCGGAGGGGGGACTCTTAGCACAGATACGCAGTATTTT.

V and J are TRBV27 and TRBJ2-7; TRBD2 aligns across 9 bases. The ends lost 5 bases at V and 6 bases at J; junction bases unmatched: 11. Germline CDR1 reads MNHEY; CDR2 reads SMNVEV (reference sequence). The CDR3 extends over 15 amino acids. The CDR3 DNA follows: TGTGCCAGCAGTATCCTAGCGGGGAGGCTCGCCGAGCAGTACTTC. Translating it yields CASSILAGRLAEQYF.

The chain links TRBV30 to TRBJ2-6; no clear D gene. This CDR3 has 14 residues. From germline, CDR1 is GTSNPN and CDR2 SVGIG (reference sequence). V was trimmed by 3 bases and J by 0 bases, leaving 6 bases between them. CDR3 nucleotide sequence: TGTGCCTGGAGGGCCGCCTCTGGGGCCAACGTCCTGACTTTC. This gives the protein CAWRAASGANVLTF.

The gene calls are TRBV5-1 and TRBJ2-5, with TRBD2 matching over 7 bases. Looked up from germline, CDR1 is SGHRS and CDR2 is YFSETQ. Trimming removed 4 bases from V and 2 bases from J; junction bases left unmatched: 8. This CDR3 is 15 amino acids long. CDR3 DNA: TGCGCCAGCAGCCGCACCGGGACTACACAAGAGACCCAGTACTTC. Its translation: CASSRTGTTQETQYF.